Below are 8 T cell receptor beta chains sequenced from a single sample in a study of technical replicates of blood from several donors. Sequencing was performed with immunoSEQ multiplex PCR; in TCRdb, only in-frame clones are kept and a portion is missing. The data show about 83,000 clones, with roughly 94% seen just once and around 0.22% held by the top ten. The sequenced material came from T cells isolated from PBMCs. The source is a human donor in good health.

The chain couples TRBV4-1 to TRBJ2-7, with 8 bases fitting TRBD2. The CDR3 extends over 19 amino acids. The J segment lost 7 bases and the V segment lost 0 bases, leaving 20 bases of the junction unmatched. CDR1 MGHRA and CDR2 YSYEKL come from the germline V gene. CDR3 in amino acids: CASSQESYATASGRGEQYF. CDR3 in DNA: TGCGCCAGCAGCCAAGAGTCTTACGCGACGGCGTCCGGGAGGGGGGAGCAGTACTTC.

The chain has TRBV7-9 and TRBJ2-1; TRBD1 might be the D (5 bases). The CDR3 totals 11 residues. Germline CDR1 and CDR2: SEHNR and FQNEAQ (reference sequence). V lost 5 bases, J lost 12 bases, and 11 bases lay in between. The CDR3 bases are TGTGCCAGCAGCCCAGACAGTGGGCAGTTCTTC. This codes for CASSPDSGQFF.

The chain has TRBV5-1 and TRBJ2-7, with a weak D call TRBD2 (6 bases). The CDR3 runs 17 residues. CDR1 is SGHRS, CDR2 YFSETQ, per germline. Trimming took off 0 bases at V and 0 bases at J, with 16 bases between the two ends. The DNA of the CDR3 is TGCGCCAGCAGCTTGGGGGTACTAGCCCGAAGCTCCTACGAGCAGTACTTC. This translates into CASSLGVLARSSYEQYF.

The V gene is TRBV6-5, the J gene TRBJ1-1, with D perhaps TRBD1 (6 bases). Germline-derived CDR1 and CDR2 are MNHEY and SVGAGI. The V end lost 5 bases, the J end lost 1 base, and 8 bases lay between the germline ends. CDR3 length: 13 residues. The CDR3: CASSPQGNTEAFF. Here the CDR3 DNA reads TGTGCCAGCAGTCCACAGGGGAACACTGAAGCTTTCTTT.

Written as DNA, the CDR3 is TGTGCCAGCAGCTCCCCGACAGGGGGTGAAAAACTGTTTTTT. This gives the protein CASSSPTGGEKLFF. The gene calls are TRBV25-1 and TRBJ1-4; 9 positions agree with TRBD1. Germline CDR1 and CDR2: MGHDK and SYGVNS. The junction had 6 bases not matched to a gene; V was cut back by 6 bases and J by 7 bases. This CDR3 has 14 amino acids.

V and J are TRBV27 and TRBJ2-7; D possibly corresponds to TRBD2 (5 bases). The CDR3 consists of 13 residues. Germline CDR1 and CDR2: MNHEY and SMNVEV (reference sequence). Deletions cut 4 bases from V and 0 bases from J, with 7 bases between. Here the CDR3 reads CASSWRSSYEQYF. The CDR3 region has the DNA TGTGCCAGCAGTTGGAGGAGCTCCTACGAGCAGTACTTC.

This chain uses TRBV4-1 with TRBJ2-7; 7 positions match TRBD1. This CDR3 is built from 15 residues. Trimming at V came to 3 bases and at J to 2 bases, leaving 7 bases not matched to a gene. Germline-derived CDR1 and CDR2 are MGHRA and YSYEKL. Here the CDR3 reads CASSQLTGTAYEQYF. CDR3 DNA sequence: TGCGCCAGCAGCCAGTTGACAGGGACGGCCTACGAGCAGTACTTC.

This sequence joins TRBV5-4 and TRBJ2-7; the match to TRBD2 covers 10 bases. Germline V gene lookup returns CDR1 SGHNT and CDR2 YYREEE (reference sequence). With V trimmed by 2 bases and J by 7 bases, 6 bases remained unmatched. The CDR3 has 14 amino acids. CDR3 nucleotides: TGTGCCAGCAGCTTTCCTAGCGGGAGTGAGGAGCAGTACTTC. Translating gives CASSFPSGSEEQYF.